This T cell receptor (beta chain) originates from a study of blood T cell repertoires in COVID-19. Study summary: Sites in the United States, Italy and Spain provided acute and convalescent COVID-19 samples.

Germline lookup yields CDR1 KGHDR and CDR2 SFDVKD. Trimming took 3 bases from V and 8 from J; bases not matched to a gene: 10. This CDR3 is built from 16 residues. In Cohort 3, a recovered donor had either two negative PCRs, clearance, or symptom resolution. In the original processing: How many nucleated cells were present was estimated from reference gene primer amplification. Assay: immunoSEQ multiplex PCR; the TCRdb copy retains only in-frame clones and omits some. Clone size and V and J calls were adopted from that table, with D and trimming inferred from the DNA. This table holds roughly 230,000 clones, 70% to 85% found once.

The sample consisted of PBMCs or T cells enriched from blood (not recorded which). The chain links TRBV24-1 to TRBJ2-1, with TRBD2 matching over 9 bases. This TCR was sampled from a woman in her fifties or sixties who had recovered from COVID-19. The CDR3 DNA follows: TGTGCCACCAGTGATGAGACTAGCGGCGGGGGTTATGAGCAGTTCTTC. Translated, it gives CATSDETSGGGYEQFF.